A selection of T cell receptor beta chains follows, all from one sample in a study of T-cell reconstitution after alpha-beta-depleted transplantation in children. TCRdb independently ran MiXCR on the PCR reads; one entry per CDR3 protein. In the table there are 250,000 or so distinct CDR3 sequences, roughly a quarter of which are singletons. This material consisted of PBMCs, mostly from graft donor cells, taken 360 days after TCRalphabeta/CD19-depleted stem cell transplant. The source of these receptors is a female patient between 2 and 15 years old who had a stem cell transplant for congenital amegakaryocytic thrombocytopenia, so the T cells may come from the graft donor. Both conserved end residues are part of each CDR3. D genes are given only for firm matches. A row's size may be missing; if present it is once, few, many or a size class.

D gene: NA; J gene: TRBJ1-1; V gene: TRBV6-5; clone size: NA; CDR3 DNA: TGTGCCAGCAGTTACGCAACGTCGCTGAACACTGAAGCTTTCTTT; CDR3 protein: CASSYATSLNTEAFF
D gene: NA; J gene: TRBJ2-1; V gene: TRBV7-9; clone size: few; CDR3 DNA: TGTGCCAGCAGCCCTTGGGTGGAGCGGGAGCAGTTCTTC; CDR3 protein: CASSPWVEREQFF
D gene: NA; J gene: TRBJ2-5; V gene: TRBV24-1; clone size: once; CDR3 DNA: TGTGCCACCAGTGACCGGACCCCTCGGGAGACCCAGTACTTC; CDR3 protein: CATSDRTPRETQYF
D gene: TRBD2; J gene: TRBJ2-3; V gene: TRBV7-8; clone size: NA; CDR3 DNA: TGTGCCAGCAGCTTATTGTCAGCGGGACTAGCGGGGAATACGCAGTATTTT; CDR3 protein: CASSLLSAGLAGNTQYF
D gene: NA; J gene: TRBJ1-5; V gene: TRBV10-3; clone size: NA; CDR3 DNA: TGTGCCATCAGTGAGTCGCCTCAAGCTGTTAGTGATCAGCCCCAGCATTTT; CDR3 protein: CAISESPQAVSDQPQHF
D gene: TRBD1; J gene: TRBJ1-3; V gene: TRBV29-1; clone size: NA; CDR3 DNA: TGCAGCGTCAGCCGGGACAGCTCTGGAAACACCATATATTTT; CDR3 protein: CSVSRDSSGNTIYF
D gene: NA; J gene: TRBJ2-2; V gene: TRBV14; clone size: NA; CDR3 DNA: TGTGCCAGCAGCCAAGTACCGTACGGGGAGCTGTTTTTT; CDR3 protein: CASSQVPYGELFF
D gene: NA; J gene: TRBJ1-1; V gene: TRBV5-1; clone size: NA; CDR3 DNA: TGCGCCAGCAGCTTTCTCACGGAGAACACTGAAGCTTTCTTT; CDR3 protein: CASSFLTENTEAFF
D gene: NA; J gene: TRBJ2-1; V gene: TRBV12-3/TRBV12-4; clone size: NA; CDR3 DNA: TGTGCCAGCAGGCTACTGGGGGAGCAGTTCTTC; CDR3 protein: CASRLLGEQFF
D gene: NA; J gene: TRBJ1-1; V gene: TRBV12-3/TRBV12-4; clone size: NA; CDR3 DNA: TGTGCCAGCAGTCCGACCGCGAGGGGGAACACTGAAGCTTTCTTT; CDR3 protein: CASSPTARGNTEAFF
D gene: NA; J gene: TRBJ1-4; V gene: TRBV30; clone size: NA; CDR3 DNA: TGTGCCTGGAGTCGCACGCCAACTAATGAAAAACTGTTTTTT; CDR3 protein: CAWSRTPTNEKLFF
D gene: NA; J gene: TRBJ2-2; V gene: TRBV7-2; clone size: few; CDR3 DNA: TGTGCCAGCAGCTCCAGGGTAACCGGGGAGCTGTTTTTT; CDR3 protein: CASSSRVTGELFF
D gene: NA; J gene: TRBJ2-7; V gene: TRBV2; clone size: NA; CDR3 DNA: TGTGCCAGCAAGAATTCCGGGACTGGCTACGAGCAGTACTTC; CDR3 protein: CASKNSGTGYEQYF
D gene: TRBD2; J gene: TRBJ2-1; V gene: TRBV2; clone size: NA; CDR3 DNA: TGTGCCAGCAGAGCTAGGACTAGCGGGTACAATGAGCAGTTCTTC; CDR3 protein: CASRARTSGYNEQFF
D gene: NA; J gene: TRBJ1-1; V gene: TRBV4-2; clone size: many; CDR3 DNA: TGTGCCAGCAGCCGGGACGGTGAAGCTTTCTTT; CDR3 protein: CASSRDGEAFF
D gene: NA; J gene: TRBJ2-7; V gene: TRBV5-1; clone size: many; CDR3 DNA: TGCGCCAGCACTATAACAGGTTACGAGCAGTACTTC; CDR3 protein: CASTITGYEQYF
D gene: NA; J gene: TRBJ2-1; V gene: TRBV5-6; clone size: few; CDR3 DNA: TGTGCCAGCAGCTTGGTCGAGGGTATGGGGCAGTTCTTC; CDR3 protein: CASSLVEGMGQFF
D gene: NA; J gene: TRBJ1-5; V gene: TRBV6-1; clone size: NA; CDR3 DNA: TGTGCCAGCAGTGAGTTGGGAGGACAGCCCCAGCATTTT; CDR3 protein: CASSELGGQPQHF
D gene: NA; J gene: TRBJ2-2; V gene: TRBV20-1; clone size: NA; CDR3 DNA: TGCAGTGCACCGAAAATGGACACCGGGGAGCTGTTTTTT; CDR3 protein: CSAPKMDTGELFF
D gene: TRBD2; J gene: TRBJ2-1; V gene: TRBV6-2/TRBV6-3; clone size: NA; CDR3 DNA: TGTGCCAGCAGTTACTCGAGACTAGCGGCCCACAATGAGCAGTTCTTC; CDR3 protein: CASSYSRLAAHNEQFF
D gene: NA; J gene: TRBJ2-1; V gene: TRBV7-3; clone size: few; CDR3 DNA: TGTGCCAGCAGCAATTACCTTAGGGGGGCCTCCTACAATGAGCAGTTCTTC; CDR3 protein: CASSNYLRGASYNEQFF
D gene: NA; J gene: TRBJ2-5; V gene: TRBV5-5; clone size: NA; CDR3 DNA: TGTGCCAGCAGCTTCATGGGGGGTCAAGAGACCCAGTACTTC; CDR3 protein: CASSFMGGQETQYF
D gene: NA; J gene: TRBJ2-5; V gene: TRBV19; clone size: NA; CDR3 DNA: TGTGCCAGTAGTAACCCTCGAGGAGAGACCCAGTACTTC; CDR3 protein: CASSNPRGETQYF
D gene: TRBD2; J gene: TRBJ2-7; V gene: TRBV6-1; clone size: few; CDR3 DNA: TGTGCCAGCAGTACCGGGACTAGCGGACGGGAGCAGTACTTC; CDR3 protein: CASSTGTSGREQYF
D gene: TRBD2; J gene: TRBJ2-7; V gene: TRBV4-2; clone size: NA; CDR3 DNA: TGTGCCAGCAGCCCGGGACTAGCAAGCTCCTACGAGCAGTACTTC; CDR3 protein: CASSPGLASSYEQYF
D gene: NA; J gene: TRBJ2-7; V gene: TRBV4-2; clone size: NA; CDR3 DNA: TGTGCCAGCAGCCACGAACGACAGTACTACGAGCAGTACTTC; CDR3 protein: CASSHERQYYEQYF
D gene: NA; J gene: TRBJ2-7; V gene: TRBV20-1; clone size: few; CDR3 DNA: TGCAGTGCTAGAACCAGAATCCCCAGGGAGCAGTACTTC; CDR3 protein: CSARTRIPREQYF
D gene: NA; J gene: TRBJ2-3; V gene: TRBV20-1; clone size: few; CDR3 DNA: TGCAGTGCTAGAGATCGACTGGACGGCACAGATACGCAGTATTTT; CDR3 protein: CSARDRLDGTDTQYF
D gene: TRBD1; J gene: TRBJ1-6; V gene: TRBV2; clone size: NA; CDR3 DNA: TGTGCCAGCAGGGGTGACAGGGGCGGTAATTCACCCCTCCACTTT; CDR3 protein: CASRGDRGGNSPLHF
D gene: NA; J gene: TRBJ2-5; V gene: TRBV28; clone size: few; CDR3 DNA: TGTGCCAGCAGTCCGGACCGCACTCAAGAGACCCAGTACTTC; CDR3 protein: CASSPDRTQETQYF
D gene: NA; J gene: TRBJ2-2; V gene: TRBV28; clone size: many; CDR3 DNA: TGTGCCACCATCCATCGGGGAACCGGGGAGCTGTTTTTT; CDR3 protein: CATIHRGTGELFF
D gene: NA; J gene: TRBJ1-5; V gene: TRBV25-1; clone size: NA; CDR3 DNA: TGTGCCAGCAGTGAACCGGGGTTCGGTTTAAATCAGCCCCAGCATTTT; CDR3 protein: CASSEPGFGLNQPQHF
D gene: TRBD1; J gene: TRBJ1-6; V gene: TRBV6-1; clone size: few; CDR3 DNA: TGTGCCAGCAGCCGGGGACAGTCTTGGAATTCACCCCTCCACTTT; CDR3 protein: CASSRGQSWNSPLHF
D gene: NA; J gene: TRBJ1-1; V gene: TRBV12-3/TRBV12-4; clone size: few; CDR3 DNA: TGTGCCAGCTGCAGGGGACATCCCACTGAAGCTTTCTTT; CDR3 protein: CASCRGHPTEAFF
D gene: TRBD1; J gene: TRBJ2-3; V gene: TRBV3-1; clone size: NA; CDR3 DNA: TGTGCCAGCAGCCAAGGTTTGGACAGGGGTATTACGCAGTATTTT; CDR3 protein: CASSQGLDRGITQYF
D gene: TRBD2; J gene: TRBJ2-3; V gene: TRBV13; clone size: NA; CDR3 DNA: TGTGCCAGCAAATCTAGCGGGTCTAGCACAGATACGCAGTATTTT; CDR3 protein: CASKSSGSSTDTQYF
D gene: NA; J gene: TRBJ2-7; V gene: TRBV6-5; clone size: few; CDR3 DNA: TGTGCCAGCAGTTTAGGACAGCTTGGAAGAGAGGAGCAGTACTTC; CDR3 protein: CASSLGQLGREEQYF
D gene: NA; J gene: TRBJ1-1; V gene: TRBV5-1; clone size: few; CDR3 DNA: TGCGCCAGCAGCAACGGACGGAAGATGAACACTGAAGCTTTCTTT; CDR3 protein: CASSNGRKMNTEAFF
D gene: TRBD1; J gene: TRBJ1-2; V gene: TRBV12-3/TRBV12-4; clone size: NA; CDR3 DNA: TGTGCCAGCAGTTCTACAGGGGGATATGGCTACACCTTC; CDR3 protein: CASSSTGGYGYTF
D gene: TRBD2; J gene: TRBJ2-1; V gene: TRBV5-1; clone size: few; CDR3 DNA: TGCGCCAGCAGCTTGGCCGGACTAGCGGGTAATGAGGATGAGCAGTTCTTC; CDR3 protein: CASSLAGLAGNEDEQFF
D gene: NA; J gene: TRBJ1-4; V gene: TRBV10-3; clone size: many; CDR3 DNA: TGTGCCATCAGCGCGGGGGAGGAACTGTTTTTT; CDR3 protein: CAISAGEELFF
D gene: NA; J gene: TRBJ2-1; V gene: TRBV3-1; clone size: NA; CDR3 DNA: TGTGCCAGCAGCCAAGGGGGAAGCTCCTACAATGAGCAGTTCTTC; CDR3 protein: CASSQGGSSYNEQFF
D gene: NA; J gene: TRBJ2-7; V gene: TRBV10-3; clone size: many; CDR3 DNA: TGTGCCATCAGTGCCGACAGAGCGGACGAGCAGTACTTC; CDR3 protein: CAISADRADEQYF
D gene: NA; J gene: TRBJ2-7; V gene: TRBV12-3/TRBV12-4; clone size: few; CDR3 DNA: TGTGCCAGCAGCCTTACCTTTCGGGCCTACGAGCAGTACTTC; CDR3 protein: CASSLTFRAYEQYF
D gene: TRBD2; J gene: TRBJ2-1; V gene: TRBV5-4; clone size: few; CDR3 DNA: TGTGCCAGCAGCTTGGGAGCGGGGGGCGCCTACAATGAGCAGTTCTTC; CDR3 protein: CASSLGAGGAYNEQFF